This T cell receptor beta chain was identified during a study of cytomegalovirus exposure and HLA in healthy donors. Study-wide background: The approximately 690 first-cohort repertoires and the roughly 130 validation repertoires shared the same platform, a later analysis reported. Overall study results and limits: Across donors, most TCRs were seen rarely, yet some public ones were widespread. According to reports, the classifier identified cytomegalovirus status with high specificity and sensitivity. TCR beta chains numbering some 160 were designated cytomegalovirus-associated.

Notes on this clone: Its antigen remains unidentified.

This CDR3 comprises 13 residues. The V and J ends lost 4 bases and 2 bases respectively, with 8 bases between them. CDR1 is LGHNA, CDR2 YSLEER, per germline. Libraries were prepared by immunoSEQ multiplex PCR; TCRdb keeps only in-frame clonotypes and omits some of them. The table lists 150,000 to 200,000 clones, approximately 84% of them singletons, with less than 8.5% in the top ten. The sequencing sample was made of PBMCs. The J gene is TRBJ1-1, the V gene TRBV4-3; D possibly corresponds to TRBD1 (5 bases). The sequence was collected from a man aged 18 to 30 in good health and CMV-seropositive. The CDR3 spells CASSLTGNTEAFF. The DNA of the CDR3 is TGCGCCAGCAGCCTCACAGGAAACACTGAAGCTTTCTTT.